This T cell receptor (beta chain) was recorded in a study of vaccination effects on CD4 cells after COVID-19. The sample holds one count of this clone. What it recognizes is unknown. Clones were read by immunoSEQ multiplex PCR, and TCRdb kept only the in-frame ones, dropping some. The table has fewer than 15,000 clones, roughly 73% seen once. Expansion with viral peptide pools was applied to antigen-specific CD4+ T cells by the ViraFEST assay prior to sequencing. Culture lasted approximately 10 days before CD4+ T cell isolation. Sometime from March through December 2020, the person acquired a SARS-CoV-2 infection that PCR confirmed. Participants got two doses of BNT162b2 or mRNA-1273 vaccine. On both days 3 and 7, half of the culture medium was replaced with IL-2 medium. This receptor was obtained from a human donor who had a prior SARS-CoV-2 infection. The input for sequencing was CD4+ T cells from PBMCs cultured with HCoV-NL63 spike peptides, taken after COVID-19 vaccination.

In DNA, the CDR3 is TGTGCCACCAGTGATCCCCCCTTAGCGGGGGGAGAGCAGTTCTTC. It translates to CATSDPPLAGGEQFF. The rearrangement uses TRBV24-1 and TRBJ2-1, with 10 bases fitting TRBD2. CDR1 and CDR2 (germline): KGHDR, SFDVKD. V shed 3 bases and J 10 bases; nucleotides not matched to a gene: 8. The CDR3 length is 15 residues.